This T cell receptor beta chain emerged from a study of cytomegalovirus exposure and HLA in healthy donors. Trimming stripped 4 bases from V and 5 bases from J, with 14 bases between. From germline, CDR1 is SEHNR and CDR2 FQNEAQ (reference sequence). The CDR3 totals 14 residues. These donors, healthy bone marrow donors, were studied. Regarding this clone: The antigen remains undetermined.

The study, taken as a whole, reports: In a later analysis, HLA-associated beta chains showed higher expansion and lower generation probabilities than comparable chains. TRBV6-2, TRBV6-3 and other indistinguishable V segments were excluded. Researchers reported in a later analysis that a missense DCLRE1C variant was tied to TCR beta V- and J-gene trimming.

The PCR made use of 60 Vbeta and 13 Jbeta primers. Sequenced by immunoSEQ multiplex PCR; TCRdb stores in-frame clones only, minus some. The table shows some 150,000 clones, with about 80% occurring only once. This sequence originates from a man under 40 in good health and CMV-seropositive. The rearrangement links TRBV7-9 to TRBJ2-5, with D possibly TRBD1 on 6 matching bases. The sample comprised PBMCs. In DNA form, the CDR3 reads TGTGCCAGCAGCTACCCGGGACAAGGGGAGACCCAGTACTTC. As protein: CASSYPGQGETQYF.